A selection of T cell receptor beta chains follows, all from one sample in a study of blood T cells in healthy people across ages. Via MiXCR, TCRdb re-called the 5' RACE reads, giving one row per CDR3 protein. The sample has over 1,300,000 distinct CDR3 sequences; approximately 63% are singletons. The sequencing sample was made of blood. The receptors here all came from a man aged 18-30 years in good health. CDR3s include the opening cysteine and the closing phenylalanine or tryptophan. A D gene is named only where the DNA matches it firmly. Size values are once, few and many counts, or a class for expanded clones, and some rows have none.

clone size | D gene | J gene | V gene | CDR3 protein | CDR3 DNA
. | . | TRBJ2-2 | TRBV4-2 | CASSQGAEAPGELFF | TGTGCCAGCAGCCAAGGGGCCGAGGCGCCCGGGGAGCTGTTTTTT
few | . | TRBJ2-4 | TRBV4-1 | CASSQEMDIQYF | TGCGCCAGCAGCCAAGAAATGGACATTCAGTACTTC
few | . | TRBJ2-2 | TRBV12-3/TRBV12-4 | CASSLQGSGELFF | TGTGCCAGCAGTTTACAGGGGTCCGGGGAGCTGTTTTTT
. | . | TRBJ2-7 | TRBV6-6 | CASSARRYEQYF | TGTGCCAGCAGTGCCCGGAGATACGAGCAGTACTTC
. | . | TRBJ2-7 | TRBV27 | CASSQGSFNTYEQYF | TGTGCCAGCAGTCAAGGGAGCTTCAACACCTACGAGCAGTACTTC
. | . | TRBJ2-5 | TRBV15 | CATSRDPLQETQYF | TGTGCCACCAGCAGAGATCCCCTGCAAGAGACCCAGTACTTC
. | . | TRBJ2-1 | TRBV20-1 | CSARAPGVSREQFF | TGCAGTGCCAGGGCACCGGGGGTGTCGAGGGAGCAGTTCTTC
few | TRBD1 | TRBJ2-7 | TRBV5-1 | CASSSPGQDVSYEQYF | TGCGCCAGCAGCTCTCCGGGACAGGATGTCTCCTACGAGCAGTACTTC
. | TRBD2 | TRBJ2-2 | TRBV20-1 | CSARAGLAGVTGELFF | TGCAGTGCTAGGGCGGGACTAGCGGGAGTTACCGGGGAGCTGTTTTTT
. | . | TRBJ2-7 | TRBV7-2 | CASSPQRLAGPYEQYF | TGTGCCAGCAGCCCCCAGAGGTTGGCAGGTCCCTACGAGCAGTACTTC
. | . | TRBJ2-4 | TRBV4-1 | CASSQGDRRQGENIQYF | TGCGCCAGCAGCCAAGGAGATAGGAGACAAGGGGAAAACATTCAGTACTTC
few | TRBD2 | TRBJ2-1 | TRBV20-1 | CSARDIRLAVNEQFF | TGCAGTGCTAGAGATATAAGACTAGCCGTTAATGAGCAGTTCTTC
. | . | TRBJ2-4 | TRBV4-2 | CASSQSFGHQYF | TGTGCCAGCAGCCAGTCCTTTGGGCACCAGTACTTC
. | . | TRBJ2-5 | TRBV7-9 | CASSSKAGVLGNEQYF | TGTGCCAGCAGCTCCAAAGCGGGCGTCCTAGGTAATGAGCAGTACTTC
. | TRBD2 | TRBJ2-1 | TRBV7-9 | CASSSSDLAVSYNEQFF | TGTGCCAGCAGCTCAAGCGACCTAGCGGTCTCCTACAATGAGCAGTTCTTC
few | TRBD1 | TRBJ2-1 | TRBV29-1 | CSVAPGQDYNEQFF | TGCAGCGTAGCCCCGGGACAGGACTACAATGAGCAGTTCTTC
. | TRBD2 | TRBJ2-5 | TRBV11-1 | CASSGTGTSGRRNQETQYF | TGTGCCAGCAGCGGGACCGGGACTAGCGGGAGGCGAAACCAAGAGACCCAGTACTTC
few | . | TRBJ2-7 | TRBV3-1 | CASSQDYSGLGSEQYF | TGTGCCAGCAGCCAAGATTACAGTGGTTTGGGAAGCGAGCAGTACTTC
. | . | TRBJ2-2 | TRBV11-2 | CASFPRKEGRRDTGELFF | TGTGCCAGCTTCCCACGAAAGGAGGGTCGTAGGGACACCGGGGAGCTGTTTTTT
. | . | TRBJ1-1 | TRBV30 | CACRPMNTEAFF | TGTGCCTGCCGACCGATGAACACTGAAGCTTTCTTT
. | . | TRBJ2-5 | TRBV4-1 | CASSSTYLGETQYF | TGCGCCAGCAGCTCGACCTATCTGGGTGAGACCCAGTACTTC
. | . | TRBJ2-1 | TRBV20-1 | CSAEKIREPTYNEQFF | TGCAGTGCTGAGAAAATCCGGGAGCCAACCTACAATGAGCAGTTCTTC
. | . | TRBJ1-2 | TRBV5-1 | CASSLQTSNYGYTF | TGCGCCAGCAGCTTACAGACATCTAACTATGGCTACACCTTC
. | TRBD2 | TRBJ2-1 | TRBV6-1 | CASDGLAGTYNEQFF | TGTGCCAGCGACGGACTAGCGGGCACCTACAATGAGCAGTTCTTC
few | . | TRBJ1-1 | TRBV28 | CASSLESSDTEAFF | TGTGCCAGCAGTTTAGAAAGTAGCGACACTGAAGCTTTCTTT
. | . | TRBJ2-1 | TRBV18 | CASSPPPGNEGNEQFF | TGTGCCAGCTCACCACCGCCAGGGAACGAAGGTAATGAGCAGTTCTTC
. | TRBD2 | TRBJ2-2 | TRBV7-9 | CASSLPRLAANTGELFF | TGTGCCAGCAGCTTACCTCGACTAGCGGCGAACACCGGGGAGCTGTTTTTT
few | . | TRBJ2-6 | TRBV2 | CAGGRVSGANVLTF | TGTGCCGGCGGTAGGGTGTCTGGGGCCAACGTCCTGACTTTC
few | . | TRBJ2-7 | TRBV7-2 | CASSSNFGGPSYEQYF | TGTGCCAGCAGCTCAAATTTCGGTGGACCTTCCTACGAGCAGTACTTC
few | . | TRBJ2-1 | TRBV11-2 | CASSLEGRGIWVNEQFF | TGTGCCAGCAGCTTAGAGGGCAGGGGAATATGGGTCAATGAGCAGTTCTTC
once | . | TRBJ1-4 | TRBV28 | CASSQPRAGNEKLFF | TGTGCCAGCAGTCAACCCCGGGCCGGGAATGAAAAACTGTTTTTT
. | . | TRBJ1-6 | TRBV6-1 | CASSSERNSPLHF | TGTGCCAGCAGCTCAGAGAGAAATTCACCCCTCCACTTT
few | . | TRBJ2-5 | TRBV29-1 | CSVEVPPVQETQYF | TGCAGCGTTGAAGTCCCCCCAGTCCAAGAGACCCAGTACTTC
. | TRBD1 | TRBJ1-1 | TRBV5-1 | CAGSLYQGAQSTEAFF | TGCGCCGGCAGCTTGTACCAGGGGGCGCAGTCCACTGAAGCTTTCTTT
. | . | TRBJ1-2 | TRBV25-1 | CASRGLNGYTF | TGTGCCAGCAGGGGTTTGAATGGCTACACCTTC
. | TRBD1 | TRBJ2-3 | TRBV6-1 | CASRATGGRSGTDTQYF | TGTGCCAGCAGAGCTACAGGGGGCCGATCTGGCACAGATACGCAGTATTTT
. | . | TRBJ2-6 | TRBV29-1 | CSVEDRGSNSGANVLTF | TGCAGCGTTGAAGATCGGGGCTCAAACTCTGGGGCCAACGTCCTGACTTTC
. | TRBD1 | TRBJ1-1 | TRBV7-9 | CASSLTRLTGGTEAFF | TGTGCCAGCAGCTTAACGCGGTTGACAGGGGGCACTGAAGCTTTCTTT
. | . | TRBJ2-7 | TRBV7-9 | CASSPITGLSSYEQYF | TGTGCCAGCAGCCCAATTACGGGACTGAGCTCCTACGAGCAGTACTTC
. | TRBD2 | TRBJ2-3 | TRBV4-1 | CASSQAAAGGLDTQYF | TGCGCCAGCAGCCAAGCGGCAGCGGGAGGTCTAGATACGCAGTATTTT
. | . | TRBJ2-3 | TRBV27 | CASSQDIADTQYF | TGTGCCAGCAGTCAGGACATCGCAGATACGCAGTATTTT
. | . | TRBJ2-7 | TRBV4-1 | CASSPTTPLESSYNEQYF | TGCGCCAGCAGCCCCACAACACCTCTAGAGAGCTCCTACAATGAGCAGTACTTC
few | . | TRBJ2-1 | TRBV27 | CASSSAAYNEQFF | TGTGCCAGCAGTTCGGCAGCTTACAATGAGCAGTTCTTC
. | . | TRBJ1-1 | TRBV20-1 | CSASDLGASLNTEAFF | TGCAGTGCTAGTGACTTGGGGGCCAGTTTGAACACTGAAGCTTTCTTT
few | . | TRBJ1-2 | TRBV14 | CASSQEERGGYTF | TGTGCCAGCAGCCAAGAGGAGAGGGGAGGCTACACCTTC
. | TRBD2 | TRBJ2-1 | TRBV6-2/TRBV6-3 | CASLGGLNEQFF | TGTGCCAGCCTCGGGGGGTTGAATGAGCAGTTCTTC
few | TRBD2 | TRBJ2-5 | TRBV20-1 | CSRGTSGETQYF | TGCAGTAGGGGGACTAGCGGAGAGACCCAGTACTTC
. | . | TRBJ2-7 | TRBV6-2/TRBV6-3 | CASSRVRGWVDEQYF | TGTGCCAGCAGTCGCGTCCGGGGATGGGTGGACGAGCAGTACTTC